Listed below are T cell receptor beta chains from one sample, sequenced in a study of Ad26.COV2.S vaccination and SARS-CoV-2 variants. Assay used: immunoSEQ multiplex PCR; TCRdb lists only in-frame clones, some missing. The sample lists hundreds of thousands of clones, more than 80% occurring once. The specimen was peripheral blood, collected in a trial of Ad26.COV2.S vaccine versus placebo. The receptors shown here come from a person aged 18-60 years who received the Ad26.COV2.S COVID-19 vaccine or a placebo. Each CDR3 is given with its conserved first and last residue. A D gene is named only where the DNA matches it firmly. Rows may omit the clone size; those that give it use once, few, many or a size class.

clone_size,v_call,j_call,d_call,cdr3_length,cdr3_aa,cdr3_nt
once,TRBV5-4,TRBJ2-7,TRBD1,14,CASSLDRGLFEQYF,TGTGCCAGCAGCTTGGACAGGGGGCTTTTCGAGCAGTACTTC
-,TRBV27,TRBJ2-7,TRBD1,15,CASSPNRGPTYEQYF,TGTGCCAGCAGTCCGAACAGGGGACCCACCTACGAGCAGTACTTC
-,TRBV6-5,TRBJ2-1,TRBD2,13,CASKVSGGDEQFF,TGTGCCAGCAAGGTTAGCGGGGGCGATGAGCAGTTCTTC
-,TRBV6-2/TRBV6-3,TRBJ2-1,TRBD1,15,CASSQGTGWVNEQFF,TGTGCCAGCAGCCAGGGGACAGGGTGGGTCAATGAGCAGTTCTTC
few,TRBV5-4,TRBJ1-1,-,13,CASSPTGYAEAFF,TGTGCCAGCAGCCCTACAGGGTACGCTGAAGCTTTCTTT
once,TRBV30,TRBJ2-7,-,13,CAWSVGVRYEQYF,TGTGCCTGGAGTGTAGGGGTTAGATACGAGCAGTACTTC
-,TRBV12-3/TRBV12-4,TRBJ2-5,-,13,CASSLLQQETQYF,TGTGCCAGCAGTTTATTACAGCAAGAGACCCAGTACTTC
-,TRBV14,TRBJ2-7,TRBD1,15,CASSRGHRGSYEQYF,TGTGCCAGCAGTCGTGGGCACAGGGGATCCTACGAGCAGTACTTC
-,TRBV18,TRBJ2-6,-,14,CASSPLAGANVLTF,TGTGCCAGCTCACCACTAGCTGGGGCCAACGTCCTGACTTTC
-,TRBV4-3,TRBJ1-2,TRBD1,14,CASSPDRGNYGYTF,TGCGCCAGCAGCCCAGACAGGGGCAACTATGGCTACACCTTC
-,TRBV3-1/TRBV3-2,TRBJ2-7,-,14,CASSQNSFPYEQYF,TGTGCCAGCAGCCAAAACTCCTTTCCCTACGAGCAGTACTTC
-,TRBV19,TRBJ2-3,TRBD2,15,CASSLGLAGTDTQYF,TGTGCCAGTAGTTTGGGACTAGCGGGCACAGATACGCAGTATTTT
-,TRBV6-5,TRBJ1-2,TRBD1,13,CASCRDRGRGYTF,TGTGCCAGCTGCCGGGACAGGGGTAGGGGCTACACCTTC
-,TRBV28,TRBJ1-6,-,16,CASSLVSGWGNSPLHF,TGTGCCAGCAGTTTAGTATCGGGTTGGGGCAATTCACCCCTCCACTTT
-,TRBV6-2/TRBV6-3,TRBJ2-3,TRBD1,14,CASSTGTGPDTQYF,TGTGCCAGCAGTACCGGGACAGGGCCAGATACGCAGTATTTT
-,TRBV28,TRBJ1-3,-,14,CASRGSPGGNTIYF,TGTGCCAGCAGGGGGTCTCCGGGGGGAAACACCATATATTTT
-,TRBV6-5,TRBJ2-5,-,13,CASSYRGGETQYF,TGTGCCAGCAGTTACAGAGGTGGAGAGACCCAGTACTTC
-,TRBV30,TRBJ2-2,-,14,CAWSKQENTGELFF,TGTGCCTGGAGTAAACAGGAGAACACCGGGGAGCTGTTTTTT
once,TRBV5-4,TRBJ1-2,-,14,CASSSAGINYGYTF,TGTGCCAGCAGCTCGGCCGGAATTAACTATGGCTACACCTTC
-,TRBV19,TRBJ2-7,TRBD2,14,CASSTAGGPYEQYF,TGTGCCAGCTCGACAGCGGGAGGCCCCTACGAGCAGTACTTC
-,TRBV18,TRBJ2-7,TRBD2,18,CASSPGLAGRARAYEQYF,TGTGCCAGCTCACCGGGACTAGCGGGAAGAGCTAGGGCCTACGAGCAGTACTTC
once,TRBV12-3/TRBV12-4,TRBJ2-1,-,12,CASTRTGTFLFF,TGTGCCAGCACCCGAACCGGGACGTTTCTGTTCTTC
-,TRBV18,TRBJ2-7,TRBD2,15,CASSPTSGSAYEQYF,TGTGCCAGCTCACCCACTAGCGGGAGTGCCTACGAGCAGTACTTC